These 25 T cell receptor beta chains share one sample of origin, sequenced in a study of HIV-infected children after antiretroviral therapy interruption. This sample's treatment: PENTA 11 planned treatment interruption arm or continuous ART arm. RNA-based 3' RACE libraries used unique molecular identifiers. TCRdb re-called the 3' RACE reads with MiXCR, one entry per CDR3 protein. Here the sample spans 90,000 or so distinct CDR3 sequences, 6.9% being singletons. The sequencing used CD45RA+ CD4+ T cells from PBMCs, pooled from several time points, collected from a donor given antiretroviral therapy, either interrupted or continuous. Subset in this sample: naive CD4+ CD45RA+ CD45RO- T cells. These receptors were obtained from a pool of human donors with HIV.

This clonotype was seen many times. The chain uses TRBV5-6 and TRBJ2-1; 7 bases agree with TRBD2. With V trimmed by 1 base and J by 5 bases, 6 bases remained unmatched. This CDR3 is 15 amino acids long. CDR1 and CDR2 from the germline V gene are SGHDT and YYEEEE. This CDR3 is CASSLLVGGDNEQFF. The CDR3 DNA reads as TGTGCCAGCAGCTTGTTGGTGGGAGGGGACAATGAGCAGTTCTTC.

This clonotype was seen ten or more times. This CDR3 is CASSQGLAADTQYF. CDR3 bases: TGTGCCAGCAGCCAAGGACTGGCGGCCGATACGCAGTATTTT. V usage is TRBV3-1 and J usage is TRBJ2-3; D not resolved. Deletions cut 1 base from V and 6 bases from J, with 11 bases between. This CDR3 comprises 14 residues. Germline V gene lookup returns CDR1 LGHDT and CDR2 YNNKEL (reference sequence).

This clonotype was seen repeatedly, ten times or more. The genes are TRBV4-2 and TRBJ2-3; TRBD2 might be the D (6 bases). Germline V gene sequence: CDR1 LGHNA, CDR2 YNFKEQ. The V and J ends lost 6 bases and 6 bases respectively, with 16 bases between them. The CDR3 consists of 14 residues. This CDR3 reads CASRGTPPTDTQYF. Written as DNA, the CDR3 is TGTGCCAGCAGAGGGACTCCGCCAACGGATACGCAGTATTTT.

This clonotype was found many times. In DNA form, the CDR3 reads TGTGCCAGCAGTGGACCTTACAATGAGCAGTTCTTC. Translation gives CASSGPYNEQFF. The chain combines TRBV2 with TRBJ2-1; D not certain. There are 12 residues in the CDR3. Germline CDR1 and CDR2: SNHLY and FYNNEI. V lost 4 bases and J 4 bases, leaving 5 bases between the germline ends.

The sample holds many counts of this clonotype. This chain links TRBV5-8 with TRBJ1-1; D possibly corresponds to TRBD1 (6 bases). The germline V gene has CDR1 SGHTS and CDR2 YDEGEE. CDR3 size: 13 residues. V was clipped by 3 bases and J by 5 bases, with 11 bases between them. CDR3 in DNA: TGTGCCAGCAGCTCGGAACAGGGAACTGAAGCTTTCTTT. It specifies CASSSEQGTEAFF.

This clonotype has a count of ten or more. The chain has TRBV10-2 and TRBJ2-2, with D possibly being TRBD1 (5 bases). The ends were cut back, 6 bases at V and 0 bases at J, with 8 bases in the middle. Germline assignment: CDR1 WSHSY and CDR2 SAAADI. The CDR3 runs to 14 residues. The CDR3 sequence: CASRETANTGELFF. The CDR3 region has the DNA TGCGCCAGCAGGGAGACAGCGAACACCGGGGAGCTGTTTTTT.

CDR3 nucleotides: TGTGCCACCACGATTATTCAAGAGACCCAGTACTTC. It is translated as CATTIIQETQYF. The chain uses TRBV2 and TRBJ2-5; D ambiguous. V shed 10 bases and J shed 2 bases, with 11 bases lying between them. This CDR3 contains 12 residues. Germline V CDR1 and CDR2: SNHLY, FYNNEI.

J is TRBJ2-1 and V is TRBV5-6; 9 bases line up with TRBD2. Trimming removed 4 bases from V and 3 bases from J; junction bases left unmatched: 5. Germline lookup yields CDR1 SGHDT and CDR2 YYEEEE. This CDR3 is built from 15 residues. The CDR3: CASSLQRGVYNEQFF. The CDR3, as DNA: TGTGCCAGCAGCCTTCAGCGGGGGGTCTACAATGAGCAGTTCTTC.

This clonotype was observed a few times. The rearrangement joins TRBV11-2 to TRBJ2-1, with a weak D call TRBD1 (6 bases). Deletions cut 5 bases from V and 10 bases from J, with 15 bases between. Germline V gene lookup returns CDR1 SGHAT and CDR2 FQNNGV. The CDR3 has 13 amino acids. The chain's CDR3 is CASSPGVLEEQFF. For the CDR3, the DNA is TGTGCCAGCAGCCCAGGGGTTCTGGAAGAGCAGTTCTTC.

This clonotype was seen at least ten times. V gene TRBV6-5 combines with J gene TRBJ1-1; D is uncertain. CDR3 length: 11 residues. Trimming cost V 6 bases and J 8 bases, with 10 bases left between them. Germline V gene sequence: CDR1 MNHEY, CDR2 SVGAGI. The CDR3 DNA is TGTGCCAGCAGCAATTTAGGGGAAGCTTTCTTT. Its protein is CASSNLGEAFF.

In its sample, this clonotype was seen many times. The V and J genes are TRBV3-1 and TRBJ2-1; TRBD1 might be the D (8 bases). Germline V gene lookup returns CDR1 LGHDT and CDR2 YNNKEL (reference sequence). The CDR3 consists of 14 residues. Deletions cut 2 bases from V and 8 bases from J, with 13 bases between. CDR3 sequence (DNA): TGTGCCAGCAGCCAAAGGACAGGGAGGGATGAGCAGTTCTTC. It codes for CASSQRTGRDEQFF.

This clonotype appeared many times. The gene calls are TRBV7-3 and TRBJ2-3; D uncertain. Germline assignment: CDR1 SGHTA and CDR2 FQGTGA. Trimming removed 2 bases from V and 2 bases from J, with 5 bases in between. The CDR3 contains 13 residues. The CDR3 DNA follows: TGTGCCAGCAGCTTATCTGTCACAGATACGCAGTATTTT. Amino acid sequence: CASSLSVTDTQYF. Filled out from reference TRBV7-3 and TRBJ2-3, the complete variable domain reads GAGVSQTPSNKVTEKGKYVELRCDPISGHTALYWYRQSLGQGPEFLIYFQGTGAADDSGLPNDRFFAVRPEGSVSTLKIQRTERGDSAVYLCASSLSVTDTQYFGPGTRLTVL.

The CDR3 coding sequence is TGCGCCAGCAGCTTGTCTGGACCGCTGAACACTGAAGCTTTCTTT. Its protein is CASSLSGPLNTEAFF. The chain carries TRBV5-1 and TRBJ1-1; D is undetermined. The V end was cut by 1 base, the J end by 0 bases, with 10 bases between. The CDR3 has 15 amino acids. Germline CDR1 and CDR2: SGHRS and YFSETQ.

This clonotype was seen a handful of times. CDR3 protein: CASSPMRITGELFF. DNA of the CDR3: TGTGCCAGTAGTCCGATGAGAATCACCGGGGAGCTGTTTTTT. The chain has TRBV19 and TRBJ2-2; D unclear. The CDR3 is 14 residues long. V gave up 5 bases and J gave up 4 bases, with 11 bases separating them. From germline, CDR1 is LNHDA and CDR2 SQIVND (reference sequence).

CDR3: CASSSGTSVTEQYF. The CDR3 DNA reads TGCGCCAGCAGCTCTGGGACTAGCGTAACCGAGCAGTACTTC. The chain links TRBV5-1 to TRBJ2-7, with 10 bases that match TRBD2. Germline-derived CDR1 and CDR2 are SGHRS and YFSETQ. The CDR3 consists of 14 residues. The ends lost 3 bases at V and 6 bases at J; junction bases unmatched: 6.

This clonotype has at least ten counts. The rearrangement uses TRBV20-1 and TRBJ1-3; a possible D gene is TRBD1 (6 bases). The CDR3 has 16 amino acids. From germline, CDR1 is DFQATT and CDR2 SNEGSKA (reference sequence). Between the trimmed V and J ends, which lost 1 base and 4 bases, there was a span of 17 bases. The CDR3: CSARGPRGAGGNTIYF. DNA of the CDR3: TGCAGTGCTAGAGGCCCCCGGGGGGCGGGGGGAAACACCATATATTTT.

This clonotype was counted at least ten times. The V and J genes are TRBV2 and TRBJ2-5; 8 bases agree with TRBD2. The V gene end was trimmed by 2 bases and the J gene end by 3 bases; junction bases not matched to a gene: 5. In germline, CDR1 is SNHLY, CDR2 FYNNEI. The CDR3 length is 15 residues. CDR3 in DNA: TGTGCCAGCAGTGAAATGGGACTAGGCGAAGAGACCCAGTACTTC. This codes for CASSEMGLGEETQYF.

This clonotype showed up many times. The CDR3 DNA is TGTGCCATCAATTCCGGTACCTGGGACACTGAAGCTTTCTTT. Amino acids: CAINSGTWDTEAFF. The V call is TRBV10-3, the J call TRBJ1-1; the D is unclear. The V gene lost 7 bases and the J gene lost 3 bases, with 15 bases spanning the gap. The CDR3 covers 14 residues. Germline CDR1 ENHRY, CDR2 SYGVKD.

This clonotype was detected a few times. This chain links TRBV5-1 with TRBJ1-2; 7 positions agree with TRBD1. After removal of 0 bases from V and 5 bases from J, the junction contained 10 bases not matched to a gene. The CDR3 spans 16 residues. Germline loops: CDR1 SGHRS, CDR2 YFSETQ. CDR3 in DNA: TGCGCCAGCAGCTTGGAAATCTTGGGGACAGCTTATGGCTACACCTTC. Its translation: CASSLEILGTAYGYTF. Together with reference TRBV5-1 and TRBJ1-2, the CDR3 gives the full variable domain: KAGVTQTPRYLIKTRGQQVTLSCSPISGHRSVSWYQQTPGQGLQFLFEYFSETQRNKGNFPGRFSGRQFSNSRSEMNVSTLELGDSALYLCASSLEILGTAYGYTFGSGTRLTVV.

This clonotype was detected ten times or more. This chain links TRBV25-1 with TRBJ1-6; 7 nucleotides line up with TRBD1. The V and J ends lost 8 bases and 10 bases, in that order; junction bases with no gene match: 8. CDR3 length equals 13 residues. Germline V gives CDR1 MGHDK, CDR2 SYGVNS. The CDR3 DNA reads as TGTGCCAGCTCCCAGGGGGTAGGCTCACCCCTCCACTTT. This sequence encodes CASSQGVGSPLHF.

Ten or more counts support this clonotype. CDR3 coding DNA: TGTGCCAGCAGCTTAGACAGGGACACTGAAGCTTTCTTT. Translated, it gives CASSLDRDTEAFF. The chain links TRBV11-2 to TRBJ1-1, with a tentative D call TRBD1 (5 bases). The CDR3 is made up of 13 amino acids. CDR1 is SGHAT, CDR2 FQNNGV, per germline. The V end was cut by 0 bases, the J end by 3 bases, with 5 bases between.

This clonotype has a count of ten or more. The V gene is TRBV20-1, the J gene TRBJ1-1; tentative D call: TRBD1 (6 bases). From germline, CDR1 is DFQATT and CDR2 SNEGSKA (reference sequence). The CDR3 is made up of 13 amino acids. V lost 4 bases, J lost 4 bases, and 13 bases lay in between. The DNA of the CDR3 is TGCAGTGCTACGAAGGGGGGGGGCACTGAAGCTTTCTTT. Translating it yields CSATKGGGTEAFF.

This clonotype was seen repeatedly, ten times or more. V gene TRBV29-1 combines with J gene TRBJ1-1, with 8 positions matching TRBD1. This CDR3 spans 13 amino acids. The V gene end was trimmed by 7 bases and the J gene end by 2 bases; junction bases not matched to a gene: 6. CDR1 SQVTM and CDR2 ANQGSEA come from the germline V gene. CDR3 nucleotides: TGCAGCGGGGTAACAGGGGGAAACACTGAAGCTTTCTTT. This gives the protein CSGVTGGNTEAFF.

This clonotype was detected many times. The chain combines TRBV10-2 with TRBJ1-1; D remains ambiguous. The V and J ends lost 4 bases and 1 base respectively, with 7 bases between them. CDR1 and CDR2 (germline): WSHSY, SAAADI. The CDR3 spans 13 residues. CDR3 nucleotide sequence: TGCGCCAGCAGTGGGGCGGCGAACACTGAAGCTTTCTTT. Translation: CASSGAANTEAFF.

The sample holds many counts of this clonotype. The V gene is TRBV14, the J gene TRBJ1-1; D call uncertain. V lost 2 bases and J 4 bases, leaving 8 bases between the germline ends. Germline values: CDR1 SGHDN, CDR2 FVKESK. The CDR3 spans 13 residues. The CDR3: CASSQSVFTEAFF. CDR3 sequence (DNA): TGTGCCAGCAGCCAATCCGTCTTCACTGAAGCTTTCTTT.